The 25 T cell receptor beta chains in this list originate from one sample, sequenced in a study of shared clonotypes between healthy human individuals. The assay was immunoSEQ multiplex PCR, and TCRdb's table has in-frame clones only and misses some. Of around 690,000 clones in the sample, roughly 91% were seen once. The material sequenced was memory CD8+ T cells from PBMCs. Documented subset: CD45RO+ cells pooled with CCR7-negative TemRA cells. The receptor source for this set is a young man in good health. Some clones in this sample may be carry-over from other donors' samples.

The gene calls are TRBV7-8 and TRBJ2-7; perhaps TRBD1 as D (6 bases). Germline CDR1 SGHVS, CDR2 FQNEAQ. The V and J ends lost 5 bases and 0 bases respectively, with 11 bases between them. This CDR3 has 14 amino acids. Here the CDR3 DNA reads TGTGCCAGCAGCCAGAGGGACATCTCCTACGAGCAGTACTTC. The encoded protein is CASSQRDISYEQYF.

The rearrangement links TRBV19 to TRBJ2-7, with D possibly TRBD2 on 6 matching bases. CDR3 length: 12 amino acids. The germline V and J ends were trimmed by 3 bases and 7 bases, with 10 bases remaining between them. Germline assignment: CDR1 LNHDA and CDR2 SQIVND (reference sequence). DNA for the CDR3: TGTGCCAGTAGTATCAAGGGGAGGGAGCAGTACTTC. As protein: CASSIKGREQYF. Together with reference TRBV19 and TRBJ2-7, the CDR3 gives the full variable domain: DGGITQSPKYLFRKEGQNVTLSCEQNLNHDAMYWYRQDPGQGLRLIYYSQIVNDFQKGDIAEGYSVSREKKESFPLTVTSAQKNPTAFYLCASSIKGREQYFGPGTRLTVT.

V and J are TRBV7-9 and TRBJ2-2; a possible D gene is TRBD2 (5 bases). Looked up from germline, CDR1 is SEHNR and CDR2 is FQNEAQ (reference sequence). V gave up 0 bases and J gave up 3 bases, with 14 bases separating them. The CDR3 is made up of 17 amino acids. Here the CDR3 DNA reads TGTGCCAGCAGCTTAGCAACCCAAGCGGAGTACACCGGGGAGCTGTTTTTT. The encoded protein is CASSLATQAEYTGELFF. Together with reference TRBV7-9 and TRBJ2-2, the CDR3 gives the full variable domain: DTGVSQNPRHKITKRGQNVTFRCDPISEHNRLYWYRQTLGQGPEFLTYFQNEAQLEKSRLLSDRFSAERPKGSFSTLEIQRTEQGDSAMYLCASSLATQAEYTGELFFGEGSRLTVL.

This clone was detected many times. This chain joins TRBV27 and TRBJ1-1; D gene ambiguous. From germline, CDR1 is MNHEY and CDR2 SMNVEV (reference sequence). The V end was cut by 8 bases, the J end by 0 bases, with 13 bases between. This CDR3 contains 14 residues. The CDR3 protein is CASSLRSMNTEAFF. Here the CDR3 DNA reads TGTGCCAGCTCATTACGTAGCATGAACACTGAAGCTTTCTTT.

The chain is built from TRBV9 and TRBJ2-5; D is perhaps TRBD1 (6 bases). There are 14 residues in the CDR3. Germline V gene sequence: CDR1 SGDLS, CDR2 YYNGEE. V lost 3 bases and J 5 bases, leaving 14 bases between the germline ends. The CDR3 coding sequence is TGTGCCAGCAGCGACAGGGACGGTAGGGAGACCCAGTACTTC. Amino acids: CASSDRDGRETQYF.

This chain uses TRBV2 with TRBJ1-1; D is unresolved. The CDR3 spans 13 residues. The V and J ends lost 6 bases and 2 bases respectively, with 10 bases between them. Germline CDR1 is SNHLY and CDR2 is FYNNEI. CDR3 region: CASSLGVNTEAFF. For the CDR3, the DNA is TGTGCCAGCAGCCTCGGGGTAAACACTGAAGCTTTCTTT.

The CDR3 is CASSSGQAKNTEAFF. For the CDR3, the DNA is TGTGCCAGCAGCTCCGGACAGGCTAAAAACACTGAAGCTTTCTTT. The chain is built from TRBV7-9 and TRBJ1-1; the match to TRBD1 covers 7 bases. Germline-derived CDR1 and CDR2 are SEHNR and FQNEAQ (reference sequence). V lost 4 bases to trimming and J lost 2 bases; unmatched junction nucleotides: 7. The CDR3 totals 15 residues.

The chain has TRBV28 and TRBJ2-7; TRBD1 matches at 8 bases. V lost 6 bases, J lost 5 bases, and 9 bases stayed unmatched. CDR3 length: 14 residues. Germline CDR1 MDHEN, CDR2 SYDVKM. CDR3 amino acids: CASSRTGSSHEQYF. The CDR3 nucleotides are TGTGCCAGCAGCAGGACAGGGTCTTCCCACGAGCAGTACTTC.

The rearrangement uses TRBV2 and TRBJ1-4; D is possibly TRBD1 (5 bases). This CDR3 comprises 14 residues. V dropped 11 bases and J dropped 3 bases, with 16 bases sitting between them. From germline, CDR1 is SNHLY and CDR2 FYNNEI. CDR3 region: CAHSGEGPNEKLFF. The CDR3 region has the DNA TGTGCCCACTCCGGGGAGGGGCCTAATGAAAAACTGTTTTTT.

The chain combines TRBV9 with TRBJ2-7, with 9 bases aligning to TRBD1. The CDR3 spans 13 residues. The V gene's germline CDR1 is SGDLS and CDR2 YYNGEE. Trimming cost V 4 bases and J 6 bases; bases outside gene matches: 5. The CDR3 is CASSPRTGVEQYF. CDR3 nucleotide sequence: TGTGCCAGCAGCCCCCGGACAGGGGTCGAGCAGTACTTC.

The J gene is TRBJ1-2, the V gene TRBV11-1; 7 bases agree with TRBD1. Trimming at V came to 5 bases and at J to 0 bases, leaving 6 bases not matched to a gene. There are 15 residues in the CDR3. The germline gives CDR1 SGHAT, CDR2 FQDESV (reference sequence). The CDR3 reads CASSVNRGPNYGYTF. CDR3 coding DNA: TGTGCCAGCAGCGTAAACAGGGGACCTAACTATGGCTACACCTTC.

V gene TRBV10-2 combines with J gene TRBJ1-2, with D tentatively TRBD1 (6 bases). Deletions cut 7 bases from V and 2 bases from J, with 17 bases between. Germline V gene sequence: CDR1 WSHSY, CDR2 SAAADI. The CDR3 is 15 amino acids. The CDR3 here is CASTPPEGGNYGYTF. DNA for the CDR3: TGCGCCAGCACACCCCCAGAGGGGGGGAACTATGGCTACACCTTC.

The rearrangement joins TRBV6-4 to TRBJ2-7, with TRBD1 matching over 9 bases. The CDR3 contains 16 residues. The trim removed 6 bases at V and 0 bases at J, leaving 9 bases unmatched. The germline gives CDR1 MRHNA, CDR2 SNTAGT. The DNA of the CDR3 is TGTGCCAGCAGGCCATACAGGGGGCTAAGCTCCTACGAGCAGTACTTC. This encodes CASRPYRGLSSYEQYF.

The V call is TRBV28, the J call TRBJ2-3; the D gene is possibly TRBD2 (6 bases). Germline assignment: CDR1 MDHEN and CDR2 SYDVKM. This CDR3 contains 17 residues. V was clipped by 2 bases and J by 2 bases, with 17 bases between them. CDR3 residues: CASSLSAAGRTTDTQYF. CDR3 sequence (DNA): TGTGCCAGCAGTTTAAGTGCGGCGGGACGAACCACAGATACGCAGTATTTT.

This clone was seen only once. CDR3 residues: CASSLSSGRQAEQYF. The CDR3 nucleotides are TGTGCCAGCAGCCTTTCCTCGGGACGCCAGGCCGAGCAGTACTTC. The chain couples TRBV9 to TRBJ2-7; D might be TRBD1 or TRBD2, each matching 5 bases. V gave up 4 bases and J gave up 6 bases, with 20 bases separating them. The CDR3 runs 15 residues. Germline V gene data show CDR1 as SGDLS and CDR2 as YYNGEE. Looking up the rest from reference TRBV9 and TRBJ2-7 gives the full variable domain: DSGVTQTPKHLITATGQRVTLRCSPRSGDLSVYWYQQSLDQGLQFLIQYYNGEERAKGNILERFSAQQFPDLHSELNLSSLELGDSALYFCASSLSSGRQAEQYFGPGTRLTVT.

The V and J genes are TRBV4-1 and TRBJ2-1; D tentatively reads TRBD1 or TRBD2 (5 bases each). V lost 7 bases and J lost 3, with 13 bases in between. Germline assignment: CDR1 MGHRA and CDR2 YSYEKL. The CDR3 is made up of 14 amino acids. The CDR3 bases are TGCGCCAGCAAAATCCGGGACGGCTACAATGAGCAGTTCTTC. As protein: CASKIRDGYNEQFF.

V usage is TRBV12-5 and J usage is TRBJ2-2; D gene uncertain. From germline, CDR1 is LGHNT and CDR2 FRNRAP. The CDR3 spans 13 residues. Between the trimmed V and J ends, which lost 4 bases and 1 base, there was a span of 4 bases. The CDR3 loop is CASGYGNTGELFF. The CDR3 region has the DNA TGTGCTAGTGGTTATGGGAACACCGGGGAGCTGTTTTTT.

The chain joins TRBV2 to TRBJ1-6; a possible D gene is TRBD1 (5 bases). CDR1 and CDR2 (germline): SNHLY, FYNNEI. There are 17 residues in the CDR3. Trimming shortened V by 3 bases and J by 0 bases, and 12 bases separated the two germline ends. The CDR3 is CASSDSGSSSYNSPLHF. The CDR3 DNA sequence: TGTGCCAGCAGTGACTCAGGGTCAAGCTCCTATAATTCACCCCTCCACTTT.

Here the CDR3 reads CASTLRGTGSSYEQYF. CDR3 DNA: TGTGCCAGCACCCTCCGAGGGACAGGGAGTTCCTACGAGCAGTACTTC. The chain is built from TRBV5-8 and TRBJ2-7, with 9 positions matching TRBD1. The V and J ends lost 6 bases and 1 base, in that order; junction bases with no gene match: 11. The CDR3 is made up of 16 amino acids. Germline assignment: CDR1 SGHTS and CDR2 YDEGEE.

The chain carries TRBV7-9 and TRBJ2-1, with 7 bases fitting TRBD2. The V gene end was trimmed by 0 bases and the J gene end by 8 bases; junction bases not matched to a gene: 4. This CDR3 is built from 14 residues. CDR1 and CDR2 (germline): SEHNR, FQNEAQ (reference sequence). CDR3 sequence: CASSLAGGRDEQFF. The CDR3, as DNA: TGTGCCAGCAGCTTAGCGGGTGGGAGGGATGAGCAGTTCTTC.

This chain uses TRBV7-9 with TRBJ1-2; no clear D gene. There are 14 residues in the CDR3. V lost 3 bases and J 5 bases, leaving 13 bases between the germline ends. Germline V gene lookup returns CDR1 SEHNR and CDR2 FQNEAQ (reference sequence). The CDR3 reads CASSLGGADYGYTF. CDR3 bases: TGTGCCAGCAGCTTGGGAGGAGCGGATTATGGCTACACCTTC. Using reference TRBV7-9 and TRBJ1-2 for the parts outside the CDR3, the full variable domain is DTGVSQNPRHKITKRGQNVTFRCDPISEHNRLYWYRQTLGQGPEFLTYFQNEAQLEKSRLLSDRFSAERPKGSFSTLEIQRTEQGDSAMYLCASSLGGADYGYTFGSGTRLTVV.

The gene calls are TRBV15 and TRBJ1-2; TRBD1 matches at 9 bases. Germline V gene data show CDR1 as LNHNV and CDR2 as YYDKDF (reference sequence). CDR3 length: 16 amino acids. The V and J ends lost 5 bases and 4 bases, in that order; junction bases with no gene match: 11. The CDR3: CATSGPGQGILYGYTF. The CDR3 region has the DNA TGTGCCACCAGCGGGCCTGGACAGGGGATTCTCTATGGCTACACCTTC.

This chain joins TRBV6-7 and TRBJ2-1; 7 bases agree with TRBD2. TRBV6-7 falls under the ORF class, with uncertain function. Losses at the gene ends were 4 bases for V and 2 bases for J; bases not matched to a gene: 2. The CDR3 has 14 residues. As DNA, the CDR3 is TGTGCCAGCAGTTTACTAGCGCCCTACAATGAGCAGTTCTTC. Encoded protein: CASSLLAPYNEQFF.

J is TRBJ2-2 and V is TRBV9; D is ambiguous. Germline V gene data show CDR1 as SGDLS and CDR2 as YYNGEE. V lost 1 base and J lost 2, with 12 bases in between. CDR3 size: 16 residues. Here the CDR3 reads CASSVKLGVNTGELFF. CDR3 DNA sequence: TGTGCCAGCAGCGTAAAGCTCGGCGTCAACACCGGGGAGCTGTTTTTT.

The gene calls are TRBV27 and TRBJ1-5; D possibly corresponds to TRBD1 (5 bases). Germline CDR1 MNHEY, CDR2 SMNVEV (reference sequence). The length of the CDR3 is 12 residues. The V end was cut by 7 bases, the J end by 9 bases, with 13 bases between. This CDR3 reads CASMVGGGPQHF. CDR3 nucleotides: TGTGCCAGCATGGTCGGCGGGGGGCCCCAGCATTTT.